The T cell receptor beta chain described here comes from a study of radiotherapy plus CTLA-4 blockade in lung cancer. Background on the study: Overall, around 19% of patients showed an objective response, while 31% attained disease control.

As concerns this clone: Its antigen is not identified.

Whole-study findings and limits: With interferon-beta, early dynamics of blood T cell clones were reported to best predict response. Radiotherapy was combined with ipilimumab, and tumor-derived TCR clones then expanded in blood.

The CDR3 loop spans 15 amino acids. Germline V CDR1 and CDR2: SGHDN, FVKESK. Trimming at V came to 1 base and at J to 3 bases, leaving 5 bases not matched to a gene. CTLA-4 blockade with ipilimumab, together with focal radiation, was given to patients with chemo-refractory metastatic non-small-cell lung cancer. Generated by immunoSEQ multiplex PCR, the TCRdb table keeps only in-frame clones and is missing some. The sample has 35,000 to 50,000 clones, approximately 70% seen once. The V call is TRBV14, the J call TRBJ1-2; 7 nucleotides line up with TRBD1. The clonotype originates from a human donor with non-small cell lung cancer who had a complete response to radiotherapy plus ipilimumab. The sequencing here drew on peripheral blood, taken from a patient treated with radiotherapy plus ipilimumab. The CDR3 bases are TGTGCCAGCAGCCAAGCCGACAGGGTATACTATGGCTACACCTTC. Amino acids: CASSQADRVYYGYTF.